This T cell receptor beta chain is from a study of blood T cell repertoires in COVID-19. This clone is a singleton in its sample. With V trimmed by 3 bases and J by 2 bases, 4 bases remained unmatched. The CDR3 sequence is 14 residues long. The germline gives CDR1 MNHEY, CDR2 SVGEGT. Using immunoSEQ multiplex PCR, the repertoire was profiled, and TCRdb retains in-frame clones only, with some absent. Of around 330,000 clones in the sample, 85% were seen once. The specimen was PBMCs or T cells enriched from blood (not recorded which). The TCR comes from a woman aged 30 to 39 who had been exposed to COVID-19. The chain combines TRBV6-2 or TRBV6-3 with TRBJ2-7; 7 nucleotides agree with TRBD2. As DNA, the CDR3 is TGTGCCAGCAGTTATGGCGGGGGAGCCTACGAGCAGTACTTC. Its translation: CASSYGGGAYEQYF.